The 11 T cell receptor beta chains below were found in one sample sequenced in a study of T cells in Graves' hyperthyroidism and ophthalmopathy. From RNA transcripts, TCR beta CDR3 regions were amplified. TCR CDR3 regions were first amplified by RT-PCR with HTBI primers. TCRdb used MiXCR to reprocess the multiplex PCR reads, holding one entry per CDR3 protein. Among about 380,000 distinct CDR3 sequences listed, about 14% were seen once. Sample: blood. The receptors here all came from a woman aged 60-75 years with Graves' hyperthyroidism.

V gene TRBV19 combines with J gene TRBJ2-6, with a possible D match to TRBD1 (6 bases). Per the germline V gene, CDR1 is LNHDA and CDR2 is SQIVND (reference sequence). The CDR3 contains 16 residues. V was pared by 6 bases and J by 0 bases, with 12 bases between. In DNA form, the CDR3 reads TGTGCCAGTAGCCAAGACAGGTCCTCTGGGGCCAACGTCCTGACTTTC. Translating gives CASSQDRSSGANVLTF.

This clonotype occurred many times. The CDR3: CSALAGQETQYF. DNA for the CDR3: TGCAGTGCCCTGGCGGGACAAGAGACCCAGTACTTC. This chain joins TRBV20-1 and TRBJ2-5; D is possibly TRBD2 (6 bases). Germline V lookup: CDR1 DFQATT, CDR2 SNEGSKA (reference sequence). The CDR3 runs to 12 residues. Trimming shortened V by 6 bases and J by 2 bases, and 10 bases separated the two germline ends.

A note on this clonotype: Since a much larger clone is just one base distant, this may be a read error. The conserved final phenylalanine or tryptophan is absent from the CDR3, which likely points to a read error. V is TRBV11-3 and J is TRBJ2-2; the D is unclear. The length of the CDR3 is 12 residues. Trimming pared 3 bases from V and 4 bases from J, leaving 3 bases between. In germline, CDR1 is SGHNT, CDR2 YENEEA. CDR3 sequence (DNA): TGTGCCAGCAGCTTTTCCACCGGGGAGCTGTTTTCT. This codes for CASSFSTGELFS.

This clonotype was detected many times. This chain uses TRBV7-9 with TRBJ2-5; D is unresolved. The CDR3 is 15 residues long. Between the trimmed V and J ends, which lost 1 base and 5 bases, there was a span of 14 bases. CDR1 is SEHNR, CDR2 FQNEAQ, per germline (reference sequence). The CDR3 DNA is TGTGCCAGCAGCTTAGGTGGTCTACTGGGGGAGACCCAGTACTTC. As protein: CASSLGGLLGETQYF.

This CDR3 is CASSPIRDRDTGELFF. CDR3 in DNA: TGTGCCAGCAGTCCAATCCGGGACAGGGACACCGGGGAGCTGTTTTTT. This rearrangement joins TRBV11-2 to TRBJ2-2; 9 bases line up with TRBD1. Per the germline V gene, CDR1 is SGHAT and CDR2 is FQNNGV. There are 16 residues in the CDR3. The V segment lost 6 bases and the J segment 3 bases; nucleotides outside the gene matches: 8.

The rearrangement links TRBV19 to TRBJ2-1; 7 bases agree with TRBD2. V gave up 7 bases and J gave up 8 bases; unmatched junction bases: 8. The CDR3 contains 13 residues. From germline, CDR1 is LNHDA and CDR2 SQIVND (reference sequence). CDR3 amino acids: CASMGGSGYEQFF. The DNA of the CDR3 is TGTGCCAGTATGGGGGGGAGTGGGTATGAGCAGTTCTTC.

This clonotype was observed at least ten times. V is TRBV20-1 and J is TRBJ2-7; 7 bases fit TRBD2. The V segment lost 2 bases and the J segment 4 bases; nucleotides outside the gene matches: 14. This CDR3 is built from 16 residues. Germline V gene sequence: CDR1 DFQATT, CDR2 SNEGSKA (reference sequence). In DNA, the CDR3 is TGCAGTGCTAGAATTAGGCAACGCGGGAGTATTTACGAGCAGTACTTC. Translated: CSARIRQRGSIYEQYF.

The chain couples TRBV4-1 to TRBJ1-3; TRBD1 might be the D (5 bases). In germline, CDR1 is MGHRA, CDR2 YSYEKL. V was trimmed by 0 bases and J by 8 bases, leaving 14 bases between them. There are 15 residues in the CDR3. In nucleotides, the CDR3 is TGCGCCAGCAGCCAAGAGGTCAGGGTCGGATACACCATATATTTT. This sequence encodes CASSQEVRVGYTIYF.

This clonotype was detected ten times or more. The CDR3 region is CASSQLPRGTEAFF. CDR3 in DNA: TGTGCCAGCAGCCAACTACCTCGGGGGACGGAAGCTTTCTTT. The V and J genes are TRBV3-1 and TRBJ1-1; a possible D gene is TRBD1 (5 bases). The germline V and J ends were trimmed by 2 bases and 8 bases, with 15 bases remaining between them. In germline, CDR1 is LGHDT, CDR2 YNNKEL (reference sequence). The CDR3 has 14 residues.

The rearrangement links TRBV5-6 to TRBJ1-4; possibly TRBD1 for D (6 bases). Looked up from germline, CDR1 is SGHDT and CDR2 is YYEEEE. V was trimmed by 4 bases and J by 7 bases, leaving 23 bases between them. The CDR3 is 17 amino acids. The CDR3 sequence: CASSLRGQGMGGEKLFF. The CDR3 nucleotides are TGTGCCAGCAGCCTAAGGGGCCAGGGGATGGGTGGTGAAAAACTGTTTTTT. Together with reference TRBV5-6 and TRBJ1-4, the CDR3 gives the full variable domain: DAGVTQSPTHLIKTRGQQVTLRCSPKSGHDTVSWYQQALGQGPQFIFQYYEEEERQRGNFPDRFSGHQFPNYSSELNVNALLLGDSALYLCASSLRGQGMGGEKLFFGSGTQLSVL.

This clonotype was seen a few times. The chain combines TRBV18 with TRBJ2-5, with unresolved D. CDR3 size: 13 residues. Deletions cut 6 bases from V and 1 base from J, with 9 bases between. Germline CDR1 KGHSH, CDR2 LQKENI. The chain's CDR3 is CASSGQSQETQYF. CDR3 coding DNA: TGTGCCAGCTCCGGGCAATCCCAAGAGACCCAGTACTTC.